This TCR beta chain emerged from a study of cytomegalovirus exposure and HLA in healthy donors. Turning to the study itself: Ancestry clustering placed more than 65% of roughly 410 genotyped donors in the Caucasian-associated cluster.

Primers included in the PCR were 60 Vbeta and 13 Jbeta primers. Method: immunoSEQ multiplex PCR; TCRdb's copy keeps in-frame clones and lacks some. This sample has some 150,000 clones; around four fifths occur once, and the top ten carry roughly 1.4%. A remark on this clone: Its antigen is unknown.

Study conclusions and caveats: The authors later linked a missense DCLRE1C variant to TCR beta V- and J-gene trimming. Because they were indistinguishable, some V segments, including TRBV6-2 and TRBV6-3, were excluded. Earlier results showed most TCR beta V segments being productive about 87% or about 30% of the time.

Germline CDR1 and CDR2: GTSNPN and SVGIG (reference sequence). Between the trimmed V and J ends, which lost 5 bases and 1 base, there was a span of 11 bases. The CDR3 runs 13 residues. The rearrangement links TRBV30 to TRBJ1-1; D unclear. The sequence was collected from a middle-aged man in good health and CMV-seronegative. Sequenced input: PBMCs. The CDR3 nucleotides read TGTGCCTGGGCACCGGGGAAGAACACTGAAGCTTTCTTT. Translation gives CAWAPGKNTEAFF.